This T cell receptor beta chain stems from a study of T cell repertoires in cytomegalovirus infection. This clonotype was detected a few times. The antigen is unknown. This CDR3 region has 13 residues. Germline assignment: CDR1 MNHGY and CDR2 SAAAGT. V lost 2 bases and J 7 bases, leaving 9 bases between the germline ends. TCRdb reprocessed the reads via MiXCR and lists one record per CDR3 protein. The sample gives around 100,000 distinct CDR3 sequences, under 55% of which show up once; roughly 70% is in the top ten. The source material was CD8+ T cells from cultured PBMCs, sampled from culture after CMV antigen stimulation. The TCR was taken from a human donor in good health (CMV status not recorded). Some clones in this sample may be carry-over from other donors' samples. The chain couples TRBV6-8 to TRBJ2-1; no firm D call. The CDR3: CASSYGVLNEQFF. The CDR3 nucleotides are TGTGCCAGCAGTTACGGGGTCTTAAATGAGCAGTTCTTC.